This T cell receptor beta chain emerged from a study of T cells in Graves' hyperthyroidism and ophthalmopathy (dated by TCRdb to between 2018 and 2021). General notes on the study: TCR V-J signatures able to tell the groups apart were searched for in a discovery cohort of about a hundred patients, of whom under 45 had Graves' ophthalmopathy and about 60 had stable Graves' hyperthyroidism. The paper describes TCR Vbeta CDR3 sequencing of 130 to 150 peripheral blood samples, made up of 40 to 45 ophthalmopathy patients, approximately 73 hyperthyroidism patients and 17 progressor patients. In roughly six Graves' hyperthyroidism patients, the study also compared T-cell repertoires from thyroid tissue with T-cell repertoires from blood. Prospective prediction of ophthalmopathy was tested in an independent validation cohort consisting of fewer than 20 hyperthyroidism patients and some 17 patients who later progressed to ophthalmopathy. After sampling, hyperthyroidism patients received methimazole starting at 30 mg daily, and ophthalmopathy patients received high-dose intravenous methylprednisolone. The 95 to 100 discovery patients were randomly divided into training and test sets at a 7:3 ratio. The paper as a whole reports these results and caveats: Most expanded thyroid clonotypes (frequency above 0.001) were also detected in blood, a finding suggesting that blood repertoires may reflect thyroid immune responses. In validation, the model predicted progression to ophthalmopathy a median of approximately 6.6 months before onset, with over 60% sensitivity and roughly 72% specificity. Ophthalmopathy was separated from stable hyperthyroidism by a 13 V-J signature model, with approximately 90% sensitivity and approximately 84% specificity obtained in cross-validation and 80%/75% obtained in testing. Sample size was not statistically predetermined, and blinding of investigators to group allocation was not performed.

Patients with uncontrolled infections, other autoimmune diseases, pregnancy or lactation were excluded. Diagnoses were based on clinical symptoms, serum thyroxine and TRAb, thyroid ultrasound and orbital computed tomography. Total RNA was extracted with Trizol reagent, and quality was checked on an Agilent 2100 Bioanalyzer. Of note for this clonotype: The antigen this receptor binds is unknown. No much larger clonotype is one base removed from it; base qualities were not supplied.

Amplification of TCR beta CDR3 regions was carried out from RNA transcripts. A first-round RT-PCR of the TCR CDR3 used the HTBI primer set with the Qiagen OneStep RT-PCR kit. The libraries were constructed in a second round of multiplex PCR and then size-selected and purified. Libraries were sequenced paired-end with 100 bp reads on an Illumina HiSeq2000. As for how the authors treated the data: SOAPnuke was used to process the raw data, removing reads that contained adapters or uncalled bases, had a mean Phred below 15, or lacked an exact match to the constant primer or identifier. High-quality paired reads were merged using COPE v1.2.5, and each unique nucleotide sequence was defined as a clonotype. Clonotypes were aligned to IMGT TRBV, TRBD and TRBJ reference segments using MiTCR v1.1. The analysis was restricted to V-J combinations with a frequency above 0.0001, which together covered roughly 99% of the repertoires. A TCS score was defined as the ratio of F50 (clonal expansion) to E x V (chaos), with BLOSUM62-based TCRdist applied between CDR3 peptides within each V-J. Welch's t-statistics and random forest reduced fewer than 600 V-J features to about 12, which were used in a naive Bayes classifier (R e1071). Thyroid-blood repertoire similarity was quantified with the Morisita-Horn index. TCRdb ran its own pipeline on the public reads, namely fastp trimming at Q25 and MiXCR clone calling, and kept in-frame beta chains. Every entry covers one CDR3 protein and lists the most common genes and DNA from its rows. These V and J calls derive from TCRdb rather than the authors' analysis. For this sample the table gives 500,000 to 600,000 distinct CDR3 sequences, of which around 46% were detected only once. Roughly 20% of the sample belongs to the ten largest clones.

Spanning cysteine to phenylalanine, the CDR3 consists of 15 amino acids. Here the CDR3 DNA is all that survives: 45 bases in frame from base 1. From a lookup of the germline V gene (reference sequence), CDR1 and CDR2 are SEHNR and FQNEAQ. The germline ends are 20 bases apart after V is trimmed by 0 bases and J by 14 bases. Sequenced material: peripheral blood or thyroid tissue (not recorded which). The sequence joins TRBV7-9 to TRBJ1-5, with no confidently assigned D gene. This receptor was taken from an adult woman with Graves' disease, either hyperthyroidism or ophthalmopathy (not recorded which). The DNA sequence is given as TGTGCCAGCAGCTTAGCTTCTCGCGGGAGTACCCCCGAGCATTTT. Its product reads: CASSLASRGSTPEHF.